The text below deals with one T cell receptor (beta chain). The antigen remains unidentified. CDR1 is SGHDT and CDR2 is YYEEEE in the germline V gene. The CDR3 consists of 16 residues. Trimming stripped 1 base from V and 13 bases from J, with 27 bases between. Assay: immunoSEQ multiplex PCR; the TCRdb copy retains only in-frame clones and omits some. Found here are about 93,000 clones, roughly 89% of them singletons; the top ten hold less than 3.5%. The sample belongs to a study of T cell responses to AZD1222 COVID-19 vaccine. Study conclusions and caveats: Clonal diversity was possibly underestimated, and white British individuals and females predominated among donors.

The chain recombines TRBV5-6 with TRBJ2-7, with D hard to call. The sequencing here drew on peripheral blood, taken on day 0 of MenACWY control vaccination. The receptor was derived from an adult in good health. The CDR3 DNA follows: TGTGCCAGCAGCTTGAGCCCGGACGTAGTCACCTCTATTTCTTACTTC. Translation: CASSLSPDVVTSISYF.